This T cell receptor beta chain appears in the sequencing data of a study of control samples from healthy donors and cancer patients. V shed 6 bases and J 1 base; nucleotides not matched to a gene: 10. Germline V CDR1 and CDR2: MDHEN, SYDVKM. The length of the CDR3 is 18 residues. Assay: immunoSEQ multiplex PCR; the TCRdb copy retains only in-frame clones and omits some. The sample shows some 410,000 clones, 90% of them seen only once. Specimen: PBMCs. This TCR was recovered from a man in his forties with head and neck cancer. The chain links TRBV28 to TRBJ2-3, with TRBD2 identical over 13 bases. The CDR3 protein is CASRAGLAGVRRTDTQYF. CDR3 DNA: TGTGCCAGCAGAGCCGGACTAGCGGGGGTGAGACGCACAGATACGCAGTATTTT.